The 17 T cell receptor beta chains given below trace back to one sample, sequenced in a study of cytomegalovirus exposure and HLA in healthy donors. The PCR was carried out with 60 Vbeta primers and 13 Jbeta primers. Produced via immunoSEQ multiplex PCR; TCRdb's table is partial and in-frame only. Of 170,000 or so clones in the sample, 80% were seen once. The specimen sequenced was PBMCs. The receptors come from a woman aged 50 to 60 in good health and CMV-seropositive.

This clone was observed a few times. CDR3 in DNA: TGTGCCACCAGCAGAGACCCGACAGGGGGCGGTGAAGCTTTCTTT. The encoded protein is CATSRDPTGGGEAFF. The chain combines TRBV15 with TRBJ1-1; TRBD1 agrees at 10 bases. V trimming: 0 bases; J trimming: 7 bases; junction bases outside the gene matches: 5. Germline-derived CDR1 and CDR2 are LNHNV and YYDKDF (reference sequence). The CDR3 contains 15 residues.

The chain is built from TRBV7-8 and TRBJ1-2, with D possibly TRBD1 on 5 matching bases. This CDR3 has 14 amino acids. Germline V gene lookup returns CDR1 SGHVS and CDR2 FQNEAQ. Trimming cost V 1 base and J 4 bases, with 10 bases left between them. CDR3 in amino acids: CASSLGGVIYGYTF. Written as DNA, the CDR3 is TGTGCCAGCAGCTTAGGGGGGGTAATCTATGGCTACACCTTC.

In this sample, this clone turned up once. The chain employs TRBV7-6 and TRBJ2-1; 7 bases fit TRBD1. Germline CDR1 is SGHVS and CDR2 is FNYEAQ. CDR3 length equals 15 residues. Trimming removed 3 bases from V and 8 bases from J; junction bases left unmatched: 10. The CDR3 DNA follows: TGTGCCAGCAGCTTGGACGACAGGGTAGGATATGAGCAGTTCTTC. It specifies CASSLDDRVGYEQFF.

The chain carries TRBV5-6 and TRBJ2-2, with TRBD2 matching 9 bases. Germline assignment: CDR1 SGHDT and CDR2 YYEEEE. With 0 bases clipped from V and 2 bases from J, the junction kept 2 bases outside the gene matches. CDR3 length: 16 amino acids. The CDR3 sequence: CASSLGLAANTGELFF. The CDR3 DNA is TGTGCCAGCAGCTTGGGACTAGCGGCTAACACCGGGGAGCTGTTTTTT.

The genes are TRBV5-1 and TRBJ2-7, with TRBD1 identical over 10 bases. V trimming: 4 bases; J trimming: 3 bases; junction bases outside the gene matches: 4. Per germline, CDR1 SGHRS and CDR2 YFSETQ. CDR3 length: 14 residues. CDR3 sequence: CASSAGTGVYEQYF. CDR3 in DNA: TGCGCCAGCAGCGCCGGGACAGGGGTCTACGAGCAGTACTTC. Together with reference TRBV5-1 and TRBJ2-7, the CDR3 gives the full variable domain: KAGVTQTPRYLIKTRGQQVTLSCSPISGHRSVSWYQQTPGQGLQFLFEYFSETQRNKGNFPGRFSGRQFSNSRSEMNVSTLELGDSALYLCASSAGTGVYEQYFGPGTRLTVT.

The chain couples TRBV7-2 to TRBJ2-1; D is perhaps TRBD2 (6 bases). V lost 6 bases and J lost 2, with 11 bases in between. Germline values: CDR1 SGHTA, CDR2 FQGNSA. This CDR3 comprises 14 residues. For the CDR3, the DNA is TGTGCCAGCAGAGGCGGGGTTACCTACAATGAGCAGTTCTTC. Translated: CASRGGVTYNEQFF.

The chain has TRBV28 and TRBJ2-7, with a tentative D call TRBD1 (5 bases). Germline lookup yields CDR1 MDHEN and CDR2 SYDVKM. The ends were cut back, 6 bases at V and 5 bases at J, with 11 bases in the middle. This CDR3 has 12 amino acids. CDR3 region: CASSPTGHEQYF. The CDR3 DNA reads TGTGCCAGCAGCCCCACAGGACACGAGCAGTACTTC. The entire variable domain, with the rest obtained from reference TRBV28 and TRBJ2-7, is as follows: DVKVTQSSRYLVKRTGEKVFLECVQDMDHENMFWYRQDPGLGLRLIYFSYDVKMKEKGDIPEGYSVSREKKERFSLILESASTNQTSMYLCASSPTGHEQYFGPGTRLTVT.

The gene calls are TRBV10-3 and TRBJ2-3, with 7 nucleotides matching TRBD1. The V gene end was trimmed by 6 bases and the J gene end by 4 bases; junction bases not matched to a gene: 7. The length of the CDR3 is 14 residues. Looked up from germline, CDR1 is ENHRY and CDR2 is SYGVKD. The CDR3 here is CAIRTTGQADTQYF. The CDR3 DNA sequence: TGTGCCATCAGAACGACAGGGCAGGCAGATACGCAGTATTTT.

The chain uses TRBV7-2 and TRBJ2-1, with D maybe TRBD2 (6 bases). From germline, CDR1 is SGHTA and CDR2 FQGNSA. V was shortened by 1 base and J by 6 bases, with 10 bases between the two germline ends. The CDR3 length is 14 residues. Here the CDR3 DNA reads TGTGCCAGCAGCTTAGTAGGCGGGACCAATGAGCAGTTCTTC. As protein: CASSLVGGTNEQFF.

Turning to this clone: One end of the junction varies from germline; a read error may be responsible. The CDR3 loop is CASSSSMGGTSFF. The CDR3, as DNA: TGTGCCAGCAGCTCATCGATGGGCGGGACTTCTTTCTTC. The chain recombines TRBV7-2 with TRBJ2-7; D perhaps matches TRBD2 (6 bases). Per the germline V gene, CDR1 is SGHTA and CDR2 is FQGNSA. The CDR3 is made up of 13 amino acids.

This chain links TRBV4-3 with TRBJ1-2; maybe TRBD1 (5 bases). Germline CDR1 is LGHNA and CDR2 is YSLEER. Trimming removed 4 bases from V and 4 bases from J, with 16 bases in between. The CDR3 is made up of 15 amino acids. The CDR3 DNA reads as TGCGCCAGCAGCCCCCCCGGGCGGGACCCCTATGGCTACACCTTC. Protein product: CASSPPGRDPYGYTF.

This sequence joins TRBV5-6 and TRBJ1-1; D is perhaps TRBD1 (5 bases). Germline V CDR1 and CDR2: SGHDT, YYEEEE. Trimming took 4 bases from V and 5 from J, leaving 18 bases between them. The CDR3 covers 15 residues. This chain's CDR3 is CASSRGERAETEAFF. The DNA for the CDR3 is TGTGCCAGCAGCCGGGGGGAAAGGGCGGAAACTGAAGCTTTCTTT.

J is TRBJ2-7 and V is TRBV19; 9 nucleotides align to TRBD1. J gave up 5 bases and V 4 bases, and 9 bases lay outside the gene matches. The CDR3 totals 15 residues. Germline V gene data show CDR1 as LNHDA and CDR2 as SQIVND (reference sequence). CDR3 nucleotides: TGTGCCAGTAGTAAGCTTAGGGGACAGGGCGACGAGCAGTACTTC. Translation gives CASSKLRGQGDEQYF.

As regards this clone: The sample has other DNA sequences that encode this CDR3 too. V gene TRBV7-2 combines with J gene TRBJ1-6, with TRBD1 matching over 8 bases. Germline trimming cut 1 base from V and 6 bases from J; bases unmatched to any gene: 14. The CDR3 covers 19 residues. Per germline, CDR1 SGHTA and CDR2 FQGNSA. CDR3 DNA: TGTGCCAGCAGCTTAGTTGCCCTAATGGACAGGGAACCTAATTCACCCCTCCACTTT. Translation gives CASSLVALMDREPNSPLHF.

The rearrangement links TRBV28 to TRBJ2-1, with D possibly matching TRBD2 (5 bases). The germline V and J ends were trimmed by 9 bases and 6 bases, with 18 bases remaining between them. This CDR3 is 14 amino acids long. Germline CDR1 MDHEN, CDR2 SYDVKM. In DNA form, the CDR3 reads TGTGCCAGTGTAAGGCTAGCAGTTGGCAATGAGCAGTTCTTC. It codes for CASVRLAVGNEQFF.

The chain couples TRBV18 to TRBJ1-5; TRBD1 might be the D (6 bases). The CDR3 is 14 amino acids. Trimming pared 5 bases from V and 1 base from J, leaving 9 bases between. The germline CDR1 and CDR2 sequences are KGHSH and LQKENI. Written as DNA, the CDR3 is TGTGCCAGCTCATTCGGACAGAGCAATCAGCCCCAGCATTTT. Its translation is CASSFGQSNQPQHF.

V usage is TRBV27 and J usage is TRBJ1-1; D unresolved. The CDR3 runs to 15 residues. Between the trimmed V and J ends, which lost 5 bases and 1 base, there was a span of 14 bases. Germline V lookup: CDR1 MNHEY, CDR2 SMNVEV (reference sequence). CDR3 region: CASSTRFGGNTEAFF. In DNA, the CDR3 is TGTGCCAGCAGTACACGCTTCGGCGGGAACACTGAAGCTTTCTTT.